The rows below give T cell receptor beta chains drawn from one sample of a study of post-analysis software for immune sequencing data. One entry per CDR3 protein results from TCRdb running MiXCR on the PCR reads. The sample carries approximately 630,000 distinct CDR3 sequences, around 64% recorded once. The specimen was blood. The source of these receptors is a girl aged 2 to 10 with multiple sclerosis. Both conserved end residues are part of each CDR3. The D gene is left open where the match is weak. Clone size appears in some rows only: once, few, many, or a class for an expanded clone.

CDR3aa: CSSSRTSGSGADTQYF
CDR3nt: TGCAGCAGTTCCCGGACTAGCGGAAGTGGTGCAGATACGCAGTATTTT
j_gene: TRBJ2-3
v_gene: TRBV29-1
abundance: NA
d_gene: TRBD2

CDR3aa: CASSPEGRLQGQHF
CDR3nt: TGCGCCAGCAGCCCAGAGGGACGGTTGCAGGGCCAGCATTTT
j_gene: TRBJ1-5
v_gene: TRBV5-1
abundance: few
d_gene: NA

CDR3aa: CSARKDERKAFF
CDR3nt: TGCAGTGCTAGAAAGGATGAGAGAAAAGCTTTCTTT
j_gene: TRBJ1-1
v_gene: TRBV20-1
abundance: once
d_gene: NA

CDR3aa: CASSLAPVGFGANVLTF
CDR3nt: TGTGCCAGCAGCCTAGCCCCCGTGGGATTTGGGGCCAACGTCCTGACTTTC
j_gene: TRBJ2-6
v_gene: TRBV3-1
abundance: NA
d_gene: NA

CDR3aa: CASSLFGTANSPLHF
CDR3nt: TGTGCCAGCAGCTTGTTCGGGACAGCGAATTCACCCCTCCACTTT
j_gene: TRBJ1-6
v_gene: TRBV7-6
abundance: NA
d_gene: TRBD1

CDR3aa: CASSSVWGRDQETQYF
CDR3nt: TGTGCCAGCAGTTCCGTTTGGGGGCGGGATCAAGAGACCCAGTACTTC
j_gene: TRBJ2-5
v_gene: TRBV27
abundance: NA
d_gene: NA

CDR3aa: CASSVLGGEQYF
CDR3nt: TGTGCCAGCAGCGTGCTAGGGGGCGAGCAGTACTTC
j_gene: TRBJ2-7
v_gene: TRBV9
abundance: NA
d_gene: NA

CDR3aa: CASSLDRGNSPLHF
CDR3nt: TGTGCCAGCAGTTTGGACAGGGGAAATTCACCCCTCCACTTT
j_gene: TRBJ1-6
v_gene: TRBV27
abundance: NA
d_gene: TRBD1

CDR3aa: CASSLSTSRAGVGTQYF
CDR3nt: TGTGCCAGCAGTTTATCCACGTCCCGAGCGGGAGTAGGTACGCAGTATTTT
j_gene: TRBJ2-3
v_gene: TRBV27
abundance: NA
d_gene: TRBD2

CDR3aa: CASSSSAGGNTGELFF
CDR3nt: TGTGCCAGCAGCTCCTCTGCGGGAGGAAACACCGGGGAGCTGTTTTTT
j_gene: TRBJ2-2
v_gene: TRBV7-3
abundance: NA
d_gene: TRBD2

CDR3aa: CASSYRPGQGASEQYF
CDR3nt: TGCGCCAGCAGTTACCGTCCTGGACAGGGGGCAAGCGAGCAGTACTTC
j_gene: TRBJ2-7
v_gene: TRBV5-1
abundance: once
d_gene: TRBD1

CDR3aa: CASSYLDEQFF
CDR3nt: TGTGCCAGCAGTTACCTCGATGAGCAGTTCTTC
j_gene: TRBJ2-1
v_gene: TRBV6-2/TRBV6-3
abundance: NA
d_gene: NA

CDR3aa: CAISESILVQETQYF
CDR3nt: TGTGCCATCAGTGAGTCCATCCTAGTTCAAGAGACCCAGTACTTC
j_gene: TRBJ2-5
v_gene: TRBV10-3
abundance: few
d_gene: NA

CDR3aa: CASSVGGAGGSPLHF
CDR3nt: TGTGCCAGCAGCGTAGGGGGGGCAGGTGGTTCACCCCTCCACTTT
j_gene: TRBJ1-6
v_gene: TRBV9
abundance: NA
d_gene: NA

CDR3aa: CASSSRPNRWVDEQYF
CDR3nt: TGTGCCAGCAGCTCCCGGCCCAACCGATGGGTGGACGAGCAGTACTTC
j_gene: TRBJ2-7
v_gene: TRBV5-5
abundance: NA
d_gene: NA

CDR3aa: CASSPTSVSENERFF
CDR3nt: TGTGCCAGCTCCCCGACTAGCGTCTCGGAGAATGAGCGGTTCTTC
j_gene: TRBJ2-1
v_gene: TRBV18
abundance: once
d_gene: TRBD2

CDR3aa: CASSEGQAFTDTQYF
CDR3nt: TGCGCCAGCAGTGAAGGACAGGCCTTTACAGATACGCAGTATTTT
j_gene: TRBJ2-3
v_gene: TRBV10-1
abundance: NA
d_gene: TRBD1

CDR3aa: CASSWRAQADTQYF
CDR3nt: TGCGCCAGCAGCTGGAGGGCCCAGGCGGATACGCAGTATTTT
j_gene: TRBJ2-3
v_gene: TRBV5-1
abundance: few
d_gene: NA

CDR3aa: CSVGLGQGKADTQYF
CDR3nt: TGCAGCGTTGGTCTGGGACAGGGTAAAGCAGATACGCAGTATTTT
j_gene: TRBJ2-3
v_gene: TRBV29-1
abundance: NA
d_gene: TRBD1

CDR3aa: CASSYSTGPYEQYF
CDR3nt: TGTGCCAGCAGTTACTCGACAGGCCCCTACGAGCAGTACTTC
j_gene: TRBJ2-7
v_gene: TRBV6-5
abundance: NA
d_gene: NA

CDR3aa: CSGEGQGEPSQYF
CDR3nt: TGCAGTGGGGAGGGACAGGGGGAACCAAGCCAGTACTTC
j_gene: TRBJ2-7
v_gene: TRBV20-1
abundance: NA
d_gene: TRBD1

CDR3aa: CSVEDILGAETQYF
CDR3nt: TGCAGCGTTGAGGACATACTAGGCGCGGAGACCCAGTACTTC
j_gene: TRBJ2-5
v_gene: TRBV29-1
abundance: NA
d_gene: NA

CDR3aa: CSARDSKQGHNQPQHF
CDR3nt: TGCAGTGCTAGAGATTCGAAACAGGGCCATAATCAGCCCCAGCATTTT
j_gene: TRBJ1-5
v_gene: TRBV20-1
abundance: few
d_gene: NA

CDR3aa: CASSTGRGSYNEQFF
CDR3nt: TGTGCCAGCAGTACCGGGCGGGGGTCCTACAATGAGCAGTTCTTC
j_gene: TRBJ2-1
v_gene: TRBV11-3
abundance: NA
d_gene: TRBD2

CDR3aa: CSASRDGNEAFF
CDR3nt: TGCAGCGCCAGCCGGGACGGGAATGAAGCTTTCTTT
j_gene: TRBJ1-1
v_gene: TRBV29-1
abundance: NA
d_gene: NA

CDR3aa: CASSLTAGAHYEQYF
CDR3nt: TGCGCCAGCAGCTTGACTGCGGGAGCCCACTACGAGCAGTACTTC
j_gene: TRBJ2-7
v_gene: TRBV5-1
abundance: few
d_gene: TRBD2

CDR3aa: CASSQNLQGPYEQYF
CDR3nt: TGTGCCAGCAGCCAAAATTTACAGGGGCCCTACGAGCAGTACTTC
j_gene: TRBJ2-7
v_gene: TRBV5-6
abundance: once
d_gene: TRBD1

CDR3aa: CSANRDRSYNEQFF
CDR3nt: TGCAGTGCTAACCGGGACAGGAGTTACAATGAGCAGTTCTTC
j_gene: TRBJ2-1
v_gene: TRBV20-1
abundance: NA
d_gene: TRBD1

CDR3aa: CASGLVVSGGQDEQYF
CDR3nt: TGTGCTAGTGGTTTGGTAGTTTCGGGAGGGCAGGACGAGCAGTACTTC
j_gene: TRBJ2-7
v_gene: TRBV12-5
abundance: NA
d_gene: TRBD2

CDR3aa: CASRQGEYNEQFF
CDR3nt: TGTGCCAGCAGACAGGGGGAATACAATGAGCAGTTCTTC
j_gene: TRBJ2-1
v_gene: TRBV12-3/TRBV12-4
abundance: few
d_gene: TRBD1

CDR3aa: CASSREAVTDSGANVLTF
CDR3nt: TGTGCCAGCAGCCGAGAAGCGGTCACCGACTCTGGGGCCAACGTCCTGACTTTC
j_gene: TRBJ2-6
v_gene: TRBV4-2
abundance: NA
d_gene: NA

CDR3aa: CSASRTSATDDEQFF
CDR3nt: TGCAGTGCTAGCCGGACTAGCGCAACAGACGATGAGCAGTTCTTC
j_gene: TRBJ2-1
v_gene: TRBV20-1
abundance: NA
d_gene: TRBD2

CDR3aa: CASSQTPGGADYGYTF
CDR3nt: TGTGCCAGCAGCCAAACACCAGGGGGCGCGGACTATGGCTACACCTTC
j_gene: TRBJ1-2
v_gene: TRBV3-1
abundance: NA
d_gene: TRBD1

CDR3aa: CSARDRKGLAGGYTGELFF
CDR3nt: TGCAGTGCTAGAGATCGTAAGGGACTAGCGGGAGGGTACACCGGGGAGCTGTTTTTT
j_gene: TRBJ2-2
v_gene: TRBV20-1
abundance: once
d_gene: TRBD2

CDR3aa: CASSEPPGRYTEAFF
CDR3nt: TGTGCCAGCAGTGAACCACCGGGCCGGTACACTGAAGCTTTCTTT
j_gene: TRBJ1-1
v_gene: TRBV6-1
abundance: NA
d_gene: NA

CDR3aa: CSASGAGHTDAQYF
CDR3nt: TGCAGTGCTAGTGGAGCGGGGCACACAGATGCGCAGTATTTT
j_gene: TRBJ2-3
v_gene: TRBV20-1
abundance: NA
d_gene: TRBD2

CDR3aa: CASSPTGGAVYEQYF
CDR3nt: TGTGCCAGCAGTCCCACAGGGGGCGCGGTGTACGAGCAGTACTTC
j_gene: TRBJ2-7
v_gene: TRBV27
abundance: NA
d_gene: TRBD1

CDR3aa: CASNLQVQETQYF
CDR3nt: TGTGCCAGCAACCTACAGGTACAAGAGACCCAGTACTTC
j_gene: TRBJ2-5
v_gene: TRBV14
abundance: few
d_gene: NA

CDR3aa: CSAANHNEQFF
CDR3nt: TGCAGTGCTGCGAATCACAATGAGCAGTTCTTC
j_gene: TRBJ2-1
v_gene: TRBV20-1
abundance: NA
d_gene: NA

CDR3aa: CAIRGAGGLGNEQFF
CDR3nt: TGTGCCATCAGGGGAGCGGGAGGGTTGGGTAATGAGCAGTTCTTC
j_gene: TRBJ2-1
v_gene: TRBV10-3
abundance: NA
d_gene: TRBD2

CDR3aa: CSARTSYSNQPQHF
CDR3nt: TGCAGTGCTCGCACATCTTATAGCAATCAGCCCCAGCATTTT
j_gene: TRBJ1-5
v_gene: TRBV20-1
abundance: NA
d_gene: NA

CDR3aa: CASSYESPRGPGANVLTF
CDR3nt: TGTGCCAGCAGTTACGAGAGCCCGCGGGGGCCTGGGGCCAACGTCCTGACTTTC
j_gene: TRBJ2-6
v_gene: TRBV6-5
abundance: few
d_gene: NA

CDR3aa: CASSYCVERGCYNEQFF
CDR3nt: TGTGCCAGCAGTTACTGCGTCGAGCGGGGGTGCTACAATGAGCAGTTCTTC
j_gene: TRBJ2-1
v_gene: TRBV6-2/TRBV6-3
abundance: NA
d_gene: TRBD2

CDR3aa: CSARDPLAEQDTQYF
CDR3nt: TGCAGTGCTAGAGACCCCCTAGCGGAGCAAGATACGCAGTATTTT
j_gene: TRBJ2-3
v_gene: TRBV20-1
abundance: few
d_gene: TRBD2

CDR3aa: CASSGIGDRLFLEQYF
CDR3nt: TGTGCCAGCAGTGGGATAGGGGACCGACTGTTCCTCGAGCAGTACTTC
j_gene: TRBJ2-7
v_gene: TRBV2
abundance: few
d_gene: NA

CDR3aa: CASSVVAGDGYTF
CDR3nt: TGTGCCAGCAGCGTAGTTGCAGGGGATGGCTACACCTTC
j_gene: TRBJ1-2
v_gene: TRBV9
abundance: once
d_gene: NA

CDR3aa: CASSQDLYGYTF
CDR3nt: TGTGCCAGCAGTCAGGACCTCTATGGCTACACCTTC
j_gene: TRBJ1-2
v_gene: TRBV6-2/TRBV6-3
abundance: few
d_gene: NA

CDR3aa: CASSLTPDWNSYEQYF
CDR3nt: TGTGCCAGCAGCCTCACCCCGGACTGGAACTCCTACGAGCAGTACTTC
j_gene: TRBJ2-7
v_gene: TRBV11-2
abundance: NA
d_gene: NA

CDR3aa: CAISGSGQETQYF
CDR3nt: TGTGCCATCAGTGGTAGCGGACAAGAGACCCAGTACTTC
j_gene: TRBJ2-5
v_gene: TRBV10-3
abundance: few
d_gene: NA

CDR3aa: CASSWGDRRNYTF
CDR3nt: TGCGCCAGCAGCTGGGGGGACAGGCGAAACTACACCTTC
j_gene: TRBJ1-2
v_gene: TRBV5-1
abundance: NA
d_gene: TRBD1

CDR3aa: CAISEWRENRNYGYTF
CDR3nt: TGTGCCATCAGTGAATGGAGGGAGAACCGGAACTATGGCTACACCTTC
j_gene: TRBJ1-2
v_gene: TRBV10-3
abundance: NA
d_gene: NA

CDR3aa: CASSWSRDSLMSQPQHF
CDR3nt: TGTGCCAGCAGTTGGAGCCGGGACAGCCTTATGTCCCAGCCCCAGCATTTT
j_gene: TRBJ1-5
v_gene: TRBV27
abundance: NA
d_gene: TRBD1

CDR3aa: CSATGTGGLNTEAFF
CDR3nt: TGCAGTGCCACCGGGACAGGGGGCTTAAACACTGAAGCTTTCTTT
j_gene: TRBJ1-1
v_gene: TRBV20-1
abundance: NA
d_gene: TRBD1

CDR3aa: CASRDGGVYYNEQFF
CDR3nt: TGTGCCAGCAGAGACGGGGGGGTTTACTACAATGAGCAGTTCTTC
j_gene: TRBJ2-1
v_gene: TRBV6-2/TRBV6-3
abundance: NA
d_gene: TRBD2

CDR3aa: CSASWSKAARNKNIQYF
CDR3nt: TGCAGTGCTAGTTGGTCAAAGGCGGCCAGAAACAAAAACATTCAGTACTTC
j_gene: TRBJ2-4
v_gene: TRBV20-1
abundance: NA
d_gene: NA

CDR3aa: CASSGTAKNIQYF
CDR3nt: TGTGCCAGCAGTGGAACAGCCAAAAACATTCAGTACTTC
j_gene: TRBJ2-4
v_gene: TRBV28
abundance: once
d_gene: NA

CDR3aa: CASSSPSGQNYGYTF
CDR3nt: TGTGCCAGCAGCTCCCCCTCGGGACAGAACTATGGCTACACCTTC
j_gene: TRBJ1-2
v_gene: TRBV7-9
abundance: NA
d_gene: TRBD1

CDR3aa: CASKQGVSYNEQFF
CDR3nt: TGTGCCAGCAAACAGGGTGTCTCCTACAATGAGCAGTTCTTC
j_gene: TRBJ2-1
v_gene: TRBV14
abundance: NA
d_gene: NA

CDR3aa: CAWSLFRNYNEQFF
CDR3nt: TGTGCCTGGAGTCTATTCCGGAACTACAATGAGCAGTTCTTC
j_gene: TRBJ2-1
v_gene: TRBV30
abundance: NA
d_gene: NA

CDR3aa: CASSQSRAPYNEQFF
CDR3nt: TGTGCCAGCAGCCAAAGTCGGGCCCCCTACAATGAGCAGTTCTTC
j_gene: TRBJ2-1
v_gene: TRBV3-1
abundance: NA
d_gene: NA